This T cell receptor (beta chain) was profiled in a study of T cell responses to AZD1222 COVID-19 vaccine. General study results and limits: Among those given AZD1222, only five or six were seropositive at baseline. Unmutated variant regions are reportedly the target of nearly half of TCRs that are spike-specific. White British people made up most donors, females outnumbered males, and clonal diversity was possibly underestimated.

Worth noting for this clone: The antigen is not known.

The method was immunoSEQ multiplex PCR; TCRdb's version includes in-frame clones alone and lacks a portion of them. The data contain more than 90,000 clones, 90% of them singletons. The V and J ends lost 5 bases and 5 bases, in that order; junction bases with no gene match: 10. CDR3 length equals 15 residues. The germline CDR1 and CDR2 sequences are MNHNY and SVGAGI (reference sequence). The TCR comes from an adult in good health. Sequences were derived from peripheral blood, sampled on day 0 of AZD1222 vaccination. This chain uses TRBV6-6 with TRBJ1-1; 8 bases match TRBD1. The CDR3 region is CASSTRQTGGTEAFF. CDR3 DNA: TGTGCCAGCAGTACTAGACAAACAGGGGGAACTGAAGCTTTCTTT.